The subject of this entry is one TCR beta chain. Its specificity is unknown. The CDR3 extends over 16 amino acids. The ends lost 5 bases at V and 5 bases at J; junction bases unmatched: 13. Germline V CDR1 and CDR2: SGHKS, YYEKEE (reference sequence). The data originate from a study of cytomegalovirus exposure and HLA in healthy donors. Study background: Some 80 million unique TCRs from HLA-typed donors were held in an early data release.

Study outcomes and limitations: When the data were analyzed later, several of the most significant clusters appeared to be linked to common viral pathogens. Reported findings show TCR beta sequences accurately forecast HLA-A and HLA-B alleles in most subjects.

The PCR ran on 60 Vbeta and 13 Jbeta primers. Repertoires were generated with immunoSEQ multiplex PCR, while TCRdb's copy carries only in-frame clones and drops some. The data hold 150,000 to 200,000 clones, with roughly two thirds observed a single time. The sequencing input was PBMCs. The sequence was collected from a woman younger than 45 in good health and CMV-seronegative. V and J are TRBV5-5 and TRBJ1-2, with TRBD1 identical over 9 bases. CDR3 amino acids: CASRDQLQGAKYGYTF. CDR3 DNA sequence: TGTGCCAGCAGGGACCAACTACAGGGGGCGAAGTATGGCTACACCTTC.